The source of this T cell receptor (beta chain) is a study of early T cells in non-severe SARS-CoV-2 infection. Findings of the study overall: Matching results from VDJdb favored anti-spike CD8 responses, leaving private and CD4 specificities undetected.

Germline V gene sequence: CDR1 SGHVS, CDR2 FQNEAQ. This CDR3 contains 15 residues. V was trimmed by 2 bases and J by 4 bases, leaving 13 bases between them. The library protocol tagged individual cDNA molecules with unique molecular identifiers. TCRdb passed the 5' RACE reads through MiXCR, listing each CDR3 protein once. The sample contains fewer than 85,000 distinct CDR3 sequences, about 11% of which appear only once. On this clonotype itself: No antigen is known for it.

The V and J genes are TRBV7-8 and TRBJ2-3; D perhaps matches TRBD1 (6 bases). The sample consisted of whole blood, taken at baseline. This TCR was sampled from an adult who was a healthcare worker with PCR-confirmed SARS-CoV-2 infection or an uninfected control (not recorded which). CDR3 bases: TGTGCCAGCAGCTTATGGGGGCCGGGCCCAGATACGCAGTATTTT. Residues: CASSLWGPGPDTQYF. The full variable domain, its missing parts supplied by reference TRBV7-8 and TRBJ2-3, is GAGVSQSPRYKVAKRGQDVALRCDPISGHVSLFWYQQALGQGPEFLTYFQNEAQLDKSGLPSDRFFAERPEGSVSTLKIQRTQQEDSAVYLCASSLWGPGPDTQYFGPGTRLTVL.